The 11 T cell receptor beta chains below were found in one sample sequenced in a study of OX40 agonist ivuxolimab in advanced cancers. The data were produced by immunoSEQ multiplex PCR, yet TCRdb's version contains in-frame clones alone and is incomplete. This sample has about 62,000 clones, with 70% to 90% found just once. The source material was CD4+ or CD8+ T cells sorted from blood, sampled in a trial of the OX40 agonist ivuxolimab. All receptors come from an adult with an advanced solid tumor such as melanoma, head and neck, liver or kidney cancer.

V is TRBV18 and J is TRBJ2-7, with TRBD2 as a possible D gene (6 bases). V was trimmed by 6 bases and J by 7 bases, leaving 19 bases between them. The germline gives CDR1 KGHSH, CDR2 LQKENI. The CDR3 spans 14 residues. The CDR3 coding sequence is TGTGCCAGCTCCTTAGGAGGGGCCCAGAGGGAGCAGTACTTC. Its translation is CASSLGGAQREQYF. Full variable domain (rest looked up from reference TRBV18 and TRBJ2-7): NAGVMQNPRHLVRRRGQEARLRCSPMKGHSHVYWYRQLPEEGLKFMVYLQKENIIDESGMPKERFSAEFPKEGPSILRIQQVVRGDSAAYFCASSLGGAQREQYFGPGTRLTVT.

CDR3 coding DNA: TGTGCCAGTAGTAGCCCCCCCGGGACTAGCATATACGAGCAGTACTTC. This codes for CASSSPPGTSIYEQYF. The V gene is TRBV19, the J gene TRBJ2-7, with 9 bases fitting TRBD2. CDR1 is LNHDA and CDR2 is SQIVND in the germline V gene (reference sequence). V dropped 4 bases and J dropped 4; count of bases not matched to a gene: 11. The CDR3 runs 16 residues.

This chain connects TRBV18 to TRBJ2-5; tentative D call: TRBD2 (6 bases). The V gene's germline CDR1 is KGHSH and CDR2 LQKENI. V lost 0 bases and J 5 bases, leaving 19 bases between the germline ends. The CDR3 has 17 amino acids. CDR3 sequence (DNA): TGTGCCAGCTCACCACCGTCGGGGGACGGAGGTCAGGAGACCCAGTACTTC. Residues: CASSPPSGDGGQETQYF.

This clone was recorded once. V usage is TRBV10-3 and J usage is TRBJ1-5; D gene unclear. Trimming pared 10 bases from V and 4 bases from J, leaving 14 bases between. From germline, CDR1 is ENHRY and CDR2 SYGVKD. This CDR3 has 13 residues. CDR3 loop: CATLDGPNQPQHF. The CDR3 nucleotides are TGTGCCACCTTGGACGGTCCGAATCAGCCCCAGCATTTT.

In this sample, this clone turned up once. The chain joins TRBV11-2 to TRBJ2-7; no firm D call. The V end was cut by 5 bases, the J end by 7 bases, with 18 bases between. This CDR3 contains 14 residues. Per germline, CDR1 SGHAT and CDR2 FQNNGV. The CDR3 loop reads CASSLTTVLGEQYF. The CDR3, as DNA: TGTGCCAGCAGCCTAACTACCGTCCTGGGTGAGCAGTACTTC. The full variable domain, its missing parts supplied by reference TRBV11-2 and TRBJ2-7, is EAGVAQSPRYKIIEKRQSVAFWCNPISGHATLYWYQQILGQGPKLLIQFQNNGVVDDSQLPKDRFSAERLKGVDSTLKIQPAKLEDSAVYLCASSLTTVLGEQYFGPGTRLTVT.

Note on this clone: Other DNA sequences from this sample encode an identical CDR3 as well. This chain connects TRBV18 to TRBJ2-1, with no clear D. Germline loops: CDR1 KGHSH, CDR2 LQKENI. The CDR3 extends over 12 amino acids. V was trimmed by 3 bases and J by 4 bases, leaving 4 bases between them. The CDR3 region is CASSPGYNEQFF. For the CDR3, the DNA is TGTGCCAGCTCACCGGGTTACAATGAGCAGTTCTTC.

This chain connects TRBV27 to TRBJ2-7; tentatively, D is TRBD1 (6 bases). CDR3 size: 13 residues. Germline values: CDR1 MNHEY, CDR2 SMNVEV (reference sequence). V shed 6 bases and J shed 6 bases, with 15 bases lying between them. The CDR3 DNA reads as TGTGCCAGCAGCTCCGACAGGCCTAGCGAGCAGTACTTC. The encoded protein is CASSSDRPSEQYF.

J is TRBJ2-4 and V is TRBV5-6; either TRBD1 or TRBD2 may fit D (5 bases each). This CDR3 contains 14 residues. Trimming took off 0 bases at V and 9 bases at J, with 13 bases between the two ends. From germline, CDR1 is SGHDT and CDR2 YYEEEE. The chain's CDR3 is CASSLGGPGSIQYF. The CDR3 DNA follows: TGTGCCAGCAGCTTGGGGGGACCCGGGTCCATTCAGTACTTC.

This clone has just one count. The genes are TRBV11-3 and TRBJ2-3; D remains unclear. This CDR3 comprises 14 residues. Looked up from germline, CDR1 is SGHNT and CDR2 is YENEEA. V lost 2 bases and J lost 6, with 12 bases in between. CDR3 sequence (DNA): TGTGCCAGCAGCTTAAGCTACCGATGGGATACGCAGTATTTT. It translates to CASSLSYRWDTQYF.

This chain connects TRBV10-3 to TRBJ2-3, with TRBD1 identical over 8 bases. Unmatched junction bases numbered 2, after V lost 9 bases and J lost 0 bases. The CDR3 runs to 13 residues. Germline CDR1 ENHRY, CDR2 SYGVKD. The CDR3 sequence is CAMTGESTDTQYF. The CDR3 DNA is TGTGCCATGACAGGGGAAAGCACAGATACGCAGTATTTT.

The chain carries TRBV7-2 and TRBJ2-1, with 13 bases that match TRBD2. The CDR3 is 16 amino acids. In germline, CDR1 is SGHTA, CDR2 FQGNSA. After removal of 3 bases from V and 7 bases from J, the junction contained 6 bases not matched to a gene. CDR3 DNA sequence: TGTGCCAGCAGCTTGGAGGGACTAGCGGGATTAAATGAGCAGTTCTTC. Its translation: CASSLEGLAGLNEQFF.